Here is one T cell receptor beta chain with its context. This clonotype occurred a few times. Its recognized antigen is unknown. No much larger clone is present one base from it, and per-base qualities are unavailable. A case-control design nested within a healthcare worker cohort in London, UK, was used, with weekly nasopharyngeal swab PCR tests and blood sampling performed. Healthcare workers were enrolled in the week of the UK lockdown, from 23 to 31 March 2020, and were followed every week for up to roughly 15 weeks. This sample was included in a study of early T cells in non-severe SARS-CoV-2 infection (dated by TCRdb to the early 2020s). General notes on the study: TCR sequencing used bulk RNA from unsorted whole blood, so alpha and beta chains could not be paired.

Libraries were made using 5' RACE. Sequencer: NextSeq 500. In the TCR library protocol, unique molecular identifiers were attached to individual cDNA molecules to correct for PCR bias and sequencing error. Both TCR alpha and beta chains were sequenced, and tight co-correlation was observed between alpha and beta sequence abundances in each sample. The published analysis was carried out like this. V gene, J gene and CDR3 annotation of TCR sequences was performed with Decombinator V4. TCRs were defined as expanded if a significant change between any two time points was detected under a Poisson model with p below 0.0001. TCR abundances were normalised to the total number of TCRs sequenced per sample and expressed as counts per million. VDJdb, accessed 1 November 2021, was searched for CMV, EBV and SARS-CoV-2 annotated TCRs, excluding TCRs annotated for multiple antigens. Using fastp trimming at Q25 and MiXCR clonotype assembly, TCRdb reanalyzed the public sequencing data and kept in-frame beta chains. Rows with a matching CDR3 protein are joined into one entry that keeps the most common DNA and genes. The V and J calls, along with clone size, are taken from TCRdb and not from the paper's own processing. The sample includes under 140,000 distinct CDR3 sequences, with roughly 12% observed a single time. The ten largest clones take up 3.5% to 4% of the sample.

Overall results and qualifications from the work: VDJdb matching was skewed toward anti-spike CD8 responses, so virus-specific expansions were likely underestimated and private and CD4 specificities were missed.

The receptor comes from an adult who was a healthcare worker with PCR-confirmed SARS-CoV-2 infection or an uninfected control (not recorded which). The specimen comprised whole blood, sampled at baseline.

CDR3 region: CASSYSSQGGGNTIYF. The nucleotide sequence is given as TGTGCCAGCAGTTACTCATCCCAAGGGGGCGGAAACACCATATATTTT. The rearranged segments are TRBV6-5 and TRBJ1-3, and 7 junctional nucleotides match TRBD1. Per the germline V gene, MNHEY is the CDR1 and SVGAGI is the CDR2. Compared with germline, V lacks 0 bases and J lacks 4 bases; bases without a gene match: 6. From its cysteine to its phenylalanine, the CDR3 spans 16 amino acids. The only DNA kept is the CDR3, 48 bases in frame from the first base.